The entry that follows covers one T cell receptor (beta chain) sequence. Each CDR3 protein is one row after TCRdb ran MiXCR on the RT-PCR reads. The sample shows hundreds of thousands of distinct CDR3 sequences, roughly 23% of them seen only once. The sample belongs to a study of response to subunit inactivated influenza vaccine. The CDR3 sequence is 14 residues long. With V trimmed by 6 bases and J by 5 bases, 7 bases remained unmatched. Per the germline V gene, CDR1 is MNHEY and CDR2 is SVGEGT. The source was CD4+ T cells sorted from PBMCs, collected more than 4 days after vaccination. This TCR was sampled from a man in his forties or fifties who received an inactivated influenza vaccine. This chain links TRBV6-2 or TRBV6-3 with TRBJ2-5; 9 bases line up with TRBD1. CDR3 sequence (DNA): TGTGCCAGCAGACCGGGACAGGGCTTCGAGACCCAGTACTTC. Residues: CASRPGQGFETQYF.